This T cell receptor (beta chain) is from a study of blood T cell repertoires in COVID-19. The CDR3 covers 14 residues. The germline V gene has CDR1 SGHNT and CDR2 YYREEE (reference sequence). The ends were cut back, 1 base at V and 4 bases at J, with 9 bases in the middle. Per the original methods: Amplification of reference gene primers was used by the study to estimate nucleated cell counts. Repertoires were generated with immunoSEQ multiplex PCR, while TCRdb's copy carries only in-frame clones and drops some. V, J and clone size were drawn from that table, and D and trimming were deduced from the DNA. The data hold around 200,000 clones, with 80% observed a single time.

The receptor comes from a woman between 70 and 85 years old with acute or convalescent COVID-19. The rearrangement links TRBV5-4 to TRBJ1-3; D not resolved. Input material: peripheral blood. CDR3 loop: CASSLRGAGNTIYF. CDR3 coding DNA: TGTGCCAGCAGCTTGCGGGGAGCAGGAAACACCATATATTTT. The whole variable domain, remainder taken from reference TRBV5-4 and TRBJ1-3, is ETGVTQSPTHLIKTRGQQVTLRCSSQSGHNTVSWYQQALGQGPQFIFQYYREEENGRGNFPPRFSGLQFPNYSSELNVNALELDDSALYLCASSLRGAGNTIYFGEGSWLTVV.